Sequencing of this TCR beta chain was carried out in a study of blood T cell repertoires in COVID-19. Study background: Donors in the United States, Italy and Spain gave samples during acute or convalescent COVID-19.

Trimming left V 4 bases short and J 0 bases short, with 17 bases between. The CDR3 spans 17 residues. CDR1 and CDR2 from the germline V gene are MGHRA and YSYEKL. Produced via immunoSEQ multiplex PCR; TCRdb's table is partial and in-frame only. In the table there are around 190,000 clones, roughly 84% of which are singletons. Which cohort a participant joined came from the clinical history participants gave. The sample taken for sequencing was PBMCs or T cells enriched from blood (not recorded which). This TCR derives from a woman aged 25 to 39 who had been exposed to COVID-19. V usage is TRBV4-1 and J usage is TRBJ2-3; tentative D call: TRBD2 (6 bases). The CDR3 spells CASSLRLGAGSTDTQYF. CDR3 DNA sequence: TGCGCCAGCAGCCTACGCTTAGGGGCGGGGAGCACAGATACGCAGTATTTT.